Listed below are T cell receptor beta chains from one sample, sequenced in a study of T cell repertoires in cytomegalovirus infection. These receptors' antigens are unknown. TCRdb re-derived calls from the reads in MiXCR, one entry per CDR3 protein. The sample holds roughly 87,000 distinct CDR3 sequences, approximately 32% seen once. Sample: CD8+ T cells from cultured PBMCs, taken from culture after CMV antigen stimulation. The source of these receptors is a human donor in good health (CMV status not recorded). Some clones in this sample may be carry-over from other donors' samples. Both conserved end residues are part of each CDR3. A D gene is named only where the DNA matches it firmly. A row's size may be missing; if present it is once, few, many or a size class.

15,TRBJ2-2,TRBV7-9,few,NA,TGTGCCAGCAGCTTATTGGGACAAAACACCGGGGAGCTGTTTTTT,CASSLLGQNTGELFF
15,TRBJ2-7,TRBV4-1,many,TRBD1,TGCGCCAGCAGCTATTCCGGGACAGGGAGCTACGAGCAGTACTTC,CASSYSGTGSYEQYF
14,TRBJ2-7,TRBV4-1,NA,TRBD1,TGCGCCAGCAGCCCCGGACAGGGGGACTACGAGCAGTACTTC,CASSPGQGDYEQYF
13,TRBJ2-1,TRBV5-6,NA,NA,TGTGCCAGCAGCCCTCAGTTCGACAATGAGCAGTTCTTC,CASSPQFDNEQFF
16,TRBJ1-5,TRBV27,NA,NA,TGTGCCAGCAGTTCTGACGCTCTCTGGGGCAATCAGCCCCAGCATTTT,CASSSDALWGNQPQHF
13,TRBJ2-5,TRBV12-3/TRBV12-4,NA,NA,TGTGCCAGCACCTGGACCCGATGGGAGACCCAGTACTTC,CASTWTRWETQYF
11,TRBJ1-2,TRBV9,NA,NA,TGTGCCAGCAGCGTTCCCCGGGGCTACACCTTC,CASSVPRGYTF
15,TRBJ1-4,TRBV20-1,NA,NA,TGCAGTGCTAGAAGTCGGATCTCAACTAATGAAAAACTGTTTTTT,CSARSRISTNEKLFF
15,TRBJ2-7,TRBV7-9,many,TRBD1,TGTGCCAGCAGCGACAGCGAGACAGGGAACTACGAGCAGTACTTC,CASSDSETGNYEQYF
14,TRBJ1-5,TRBV2,few,NA,TGTGCCAGCAGTGAAGGTCGGGGCAATCAGCCCCAGCATTTT,CASSEGRGNQPQHF
14,TRBJ1-2,TRBV28,NA,NA,TGTGCCAGCAGTTTTGAGTTGTGGGCAGATGGCTACACCTTC,CASSFELWADGYTF
15,TRBJ2-1,TRBV4-1,few,TRBD2,TGCGCCAGCAGATACTCTAGCGGGGGGGCCTATGAGCAGTTCTTC,CASRYSSGGAYEQFF
17,TRBJ2-1,TRBV7-9,NA,NA,TGTGCCAGCAGCCGTGGACGACGGGGGGCTAGGTTGGATGAGCAGTTCTTC,CASSRGRRGARLDEQFF
14,TRBJ1-1,TRBV6-2/TRBV6-3,many,TRBD1,TGTGCCAGGACAGGGCATGTAAAGAACACTGAAGCTTTCTTT,CARTGHVKNTEAFF
14,TRBJ2-5,TRBV24-1,NA,NA,TGTGCCACCAGTGGCCCAGCGTCTATAGAGACCCAGTACTTC,CATSGPASIETQYF
14,TRBJ2-7,TRBV7-6,few,NA,TGTGCCAGCAGCTTAGCGGTCGCAGACTACGAGCAGTACTTC,CASSLAVADYEQYF
17,TRBJ1-5,TRBV3-1,NA,TRBD1,TGTGCCAGCAGCCAAGAGATTCACAGGGGGCCCAATCAGCCCCAGCATTTT,CASSQEIHRGPNQPQHF
22,TRBJ1-1,TRBV7-6,NA,NA,TGTGCCAGCAGCTTAGAGTACGTCGATGAGGAGTTGGAATATCTGCGTTACACTGAAGCTTTCTTT,CASSLEYVDEELEYLRYTEAFF
14,TRBJ2-7,TRBV11-2,NA,TRBD1,TGTGCCAGCAGCGTCGGGACAGGGGGCTACGAGCAGTACTTC,CASSVGTGGYEQYF
16,TRBJ2-3,TRBV4-2,many,TRBD2,TGTGCCAGCAGCCTCGAAACTAGCGGGGACACAGATACGCAGTATTTT,CASSLETSGDTDTQYF
16,TRBJ2-5,TRBV7-9,many,TRBD1,TGTGCCAGCAGCTCCAACGGACAGGGGGCAGAGGAGACCCAGTACTTC,CASSSNGQGAEETQYF
14,TRBJ1-5,TRBV27,NA,NA,TGTGCCAGCAGTTTTTTAGGACGCAATCAGCCCCAGCATTTT,CASSFLGRNQPQHF
18,TRBJ2-1,TRBV7-9,NA,TRBD1,TGTGCCAGCAGCGCAGGACCCCCGGGACAGGGGCCTACCAATGAGCAGTTCTTC,CASSAGPPGQGPTNEQFF
13,TRBJ2-1,TRBV27,NA,NA,TGTGCCAGCAGAGCAGGGGCGGGGAATGAGCAGTTCTTC,CASRAGAGNEQFF
13,TRBJ2-1,TRBV7-3,many,NA,TGTGCCAGCAGCTCGGGACTCAACAATGAGCAGTTCTTC,CASSSGLNNEQFF
11,TRBJ2-3,TRBV6-6,NA,NA,TGTGCCAGCAGTTCGTCCCATACGCAGTATTTT,CASSSSHTQYF
17,TRBJ1-1,TRBV19,few,NA,TGTGCCAGTAGTATAGACGCCAGCTCCTATGGTGGGACTGAAGCTTTCTTT,CASSIDASSYGGTEAFF
18,TRBJ2-1,TRBV11-1,many,TRBD2,TGTGCCAGCAGAGCACTAGCGGGGGTTCATGAAGCCTACAATGAGCAGTTCTTC,CASRALAGVHEAYNEQFF
16,TRBJ2-3,TRBV2,NA,NA,TGTGCCAGCAGAAAACAGGGCCCTACTAGCACAGATACGCAGTATTTT,CASRKQGPTSTDTQYF
14,TRBJ2-7,TRBV28,few,NA,TGTGCCACCTTGCGGCAGGGGTTCGCCTACGAGCAGTACTTC,CATLRQGFAYEQYF
17,TRBJ2-2,TRBV6-1,few,TRBD2,TGTGCCAGCAGTGAAGCGTGGCGGGGGGACCATCCCGGGGAGCTGTTTTTT,CASSEAWRGDHPGELFF
14,TRBJ2-3,TRBV25-1,NA,NA,TGTGCCAGCAGTGAGTGGGACGGCACAGATACGCAGTATTTT,CASSEWDGTDTQYF
16,TRBJ1-3,TRBV14,NA,NA,TGTGCCAGCAATATGGGCGGAAAGATCTCGGGAAACACCATATATTTT,CASNMGGKISGNTIYF
16,TRBJ2-1,TRBV7-8,many,NA,TGTGCCAGCAGCTTAGCGGGGGCTTGGTCCTACAATGAGCAGTTCTTC,CASSLAGAWSYNEQFF
15,TRBJ2-1,TRBV5-4,few,TRBD1,TGTGCCAGCAGCCGACAGGGAGAGACCTACAATGAGCAGTTCTTC,CASSRQGETYNEQFF
15,TRBJ1-2,TRBV7-8,few,NA,TGTGCCAGCAGCTTAGTCGCAGGGCATCGCTATGGCTACACCTTC,CASSLVAGHRYGYTF
16,TRBJ1-1,TRBV27,NA,NA,TGTGCCAGCAGAAAAGAAGGGAGGGGTTTGGACACTGAAGCTTTCTTT,CASRKEGRGLDTEAFF
12,TRBJ2-5,TRBV28,many,NA,TGTGCCAGCAGATCCGGGTTGGAGACCCAGTACTTC,CASRSGLETQYF
13,TRBJ1-1,TRBV19,few,NA,TGTGCCAGTAGCCTCTTAAGGTGGACTGAAGCTTTCTTT,CASSLLRWTEAFF
15,TRBJ1-4,TRBV7-9,many,NA,TGTGCCAGCAGCTTAGGGGCGGCATTAGAGGAAAAACTGTTTTTT,CASSLGAALEEKLFF
13,TRBJ2-7,TRBV28,many,NA,TGTGCCAGCTGCCGGGGCGTCCCCTACGAGCAGTACTTC,CASCRGVPYEQYF
12,TRBJ2-7,TRBV29-1,few,NA,TGCAGCGTTGAAGCACTGGGGGACGAGCAGTACTTC,CSVEALGDEQYF
15,TRBJ2-3,TRBV19,many,NA,TGTGCCAGTAGTATGGACGGGGGCGTCACAGATACGCAGTATTTT,CASSMDGGVTDTQYF
13,TRBJ1-1,TRBV9,NA,NA,TGTGCCAGCAGTAAGGGGATGAACACTGAAGCTTTCTTT,CASSKGMNTEAFF
14,TRBJ1-2,TRBV5-1,NA,NA,TGCGCCAGCAGCTTGTATCCCAGGAAGGATGGCTACACCTTC,CASSLYPRKDGYTF
13,TRBJ1-2,TRBV6-6,NA,NA,TGTGCCAGCAGTTACAGGAGCAGGGAGGGCTACACCTTC,CASSYRSREGYTF
13,TRBJ1-1,TRBV9,NA,NA,TGTGCCAGCAGCGTAGGCGTCGGTACTGAAGCTTTCTTT,CASSVGVGTEAFF